This T cell receptor beta chain is from a study of blood T cell repertoires in COVID-19. On the study more broadly: Some COVID-19 samples were acute and others convalescent; all came from the United States, Italy and Spain.

The V gene end was trimmed by 4 bases and the J gene end by 7 bases; junction bases not matched to a gene: 7. Per the germline V gene, CDR1 is SGDLS and CDR2 is YYNGEE. CDR3 length: 15 amino acids. Seattle participants joined during active infection and were tracked over time. Only in-frame clones appear in the TCRdb table, and some are missing; sequencing was by immunoSEQ multiplex PCR. The sample lists under 65,000 clones, approximately 75% occurring once. The sequenced sample was peripheral blood. This TCR was recovered from a man between 60 and 75 years old with COVID-19, enrolled during active disease. The rearrangement joins TRBV9 to TRBJ2-2; 10 positions agree with TRBD2. Written as DNA, the CDR3 is TGTGCCAGCAGCCCTACTAGCGGGACGGTCGGGGAGCTGTTTTTT. Its protein product is CASSPTSGTVGELFF.